This T cell receptor (beta chain) was sequenced during a study of response to subunit inactivated influenza vaccine. TCRdb reprocessed the RT-PCR reads via MiXCR and lists one record per CDR3 protein. The sample yields 500,000 to 550,000 distinct CDR3 sequences, 7.6% seen once. This CDR3 has 12 residues. Per the germline V gene, CDR1 is DFQATT and CDR2 is SNEGSKA (reference sequence). The J segment lost 5 bases and the V segment lost 6 bases, leaving 5 bases of the junction unmatched. This clonotype showed up just a few times. The TCR originated in a man between 50 and 75 years old who received an inactivated influenza vaccine. V usage is TRBV20-1 and J usage is TRBJ2-3; TRBD2 agrees at 7 bases. This material consisted of PBMCs from blood, taken 23 months after vaccination. In DNA form, the CDR3 reads TGCAGTGCGAAACTAGCGAAAGATACGCAGTATTTT. Its protein is CSAKLAKDTQYF.